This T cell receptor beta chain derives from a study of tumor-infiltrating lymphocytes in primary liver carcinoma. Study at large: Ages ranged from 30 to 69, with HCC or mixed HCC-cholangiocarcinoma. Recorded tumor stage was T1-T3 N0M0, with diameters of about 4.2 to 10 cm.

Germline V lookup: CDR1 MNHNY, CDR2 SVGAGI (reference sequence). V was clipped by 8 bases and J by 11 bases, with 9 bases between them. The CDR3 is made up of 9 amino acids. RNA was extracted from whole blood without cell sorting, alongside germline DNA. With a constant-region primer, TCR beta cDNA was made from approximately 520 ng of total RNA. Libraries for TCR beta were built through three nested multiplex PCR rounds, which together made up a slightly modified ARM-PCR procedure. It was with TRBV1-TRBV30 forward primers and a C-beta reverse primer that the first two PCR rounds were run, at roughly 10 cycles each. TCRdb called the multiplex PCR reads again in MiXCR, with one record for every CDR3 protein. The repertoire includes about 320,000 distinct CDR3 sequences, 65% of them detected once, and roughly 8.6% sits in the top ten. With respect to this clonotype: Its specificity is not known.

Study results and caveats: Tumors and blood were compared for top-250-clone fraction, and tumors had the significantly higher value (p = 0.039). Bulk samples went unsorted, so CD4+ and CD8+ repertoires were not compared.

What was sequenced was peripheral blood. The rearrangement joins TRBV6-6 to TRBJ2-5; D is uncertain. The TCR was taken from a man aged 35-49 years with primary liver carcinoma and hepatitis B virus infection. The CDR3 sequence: CASDVSQYF. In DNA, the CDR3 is TGTGCCAGCGATGTTTCTCAGTACTTC.